A selection of T cell receptor beta chains follows, all from one sample in a study of T-cell reconstitution after alpha-beta-depleted transplantation in children. MiXCR, applied by TCRdb to the PCR reads, yields one record per CDR3 protein. Of around 300,000 distinct CDR3 sequences in the sample, 10% were seen once. Sequencing used PBMCs, obtained before TCRalphabeta/CD19-depleted stem cell transplant. The receptors stem from a boy under two years old with acute myeloid leukemia, due to receive a stem cell transplant. CDR3s include the opening cysteine and the closing phenylalanine or tryptophan. The D gene is left open where the match is weak. Clone size is not always given. Where it is, it says once, few, many or a class for expanded clones.

cdr3_nt: TGTGCCAGCAGCTTTTCACAGGCCCCCTCCTACGAGCAGTACTTC
cdr3_aa: CASSFSQAPSYEQYF
v_call: TRBV7-6
d_call: NA
j_call: TRBJ2-7
clone_size: many

cdr3_nt: TGTGCCAGCAGCCAGACATCCGGGCAGCCCCAGCATTTT
cdr3_aa: CASSQTSGQPQHF
v_call: TRBV14
d_call: NA
j_call: TRBJ1-5
clone_size: few

cdr3_nt: TGTGCCAGCAGGACTAGCGGGACTCACAATGAGCAGTTCTTC
cdr3_aa: CASRTSGTHNEQFF
v_call: TRBV7-8
d_call: TRBD2
j_call: TRBJ2-1
clone_size: many

cdr3_nt: TGTGCCAGCAGCCCCGGTGTGTTTTGGGATGAGCAGTTCTTC
cdr3_aa: CASSPGVFWDEQFF
v_call: TRBV13
d_call: NA
j_call: TRBJ2-1
clone_size: many

cdr3_nt: TGCAGTGCCCAAGGCGCTGCGGGCACAGATACGCAGTATTTT
cdr3_aa: CSAQGAAGTDTQYF
v_call: TRBV20-1
d_call: NA
j_call: TRBJ2-3
clone_size: many

cdr3_nt: TGCGCCAGCAGCTGGTACAACACAGATACGCAGTATTTT
cdr3_aa: CASSWYNTDTQYF
v_call: TRBV5-1
d_call: NA
j_call: TRBJ2-3
clone_size: many

cdr3_nt: TGTGCCAGCAGTTTAGCCCACACCGGGGAGCTGTTTTTT
cdr3_aa: CASSLAHTGELFF
v_call: TRBV28
d_call: NA
j_call: TRBJ2-2
clone_size: many

cdr3_nt: TGTGCCAGCAGCTTAGGAAGGTTGGACACCTTTAATTCACCCCTCCACTTT
cdr3_aa: CASSLGRLDTFNSPLHF
v_call: TRBV7-8
d_call: NA
j_call: TRBJ1-6
clone_size: many

cdr3_nt: TGTGCCAGCAGGGACCAGGGGGCGTCCGACTACGAGCAGTACTTC
cdr3_aa: CASRDQGASDYEQYF
v_call: TRBV7-9
d_call: TRBD1
j_call: TRBJ2-7
clone_size: NA

cdr3_nt: TGCGCCAGCAGCATACCCTCAGGGAGGCGATACTATGGCTACACCTTC
cdr3_aa: CASSIPSGRRYYGYTF
v_call: TRBV5-1
d_call: NA
j_call: TRBJ1-2
clone_size: many

cdr3_nt: TGCGCCAGCAGCGTAGCGGGGGCTAGCACAGATACGCAGTATTTT
cdr3_aa: CASSVAGASTDTQYF
v_call: TRBV5-1
d_call: TRBD2
j_call: TRBJ2-3
clone_size: many

cdr3_nt: TGCGCCAGCAGTCCCCCGGGACAGGGAACAGATACGCAGTATTTT
cdr3_aa: CASSPPGQGTDTQYF
v_call: TRBV23-1
d_call: TRBD1
j_call: TRBJ2-3
clone_size: many

cdr3_nt: TGCAGTGCTAGACCCGCGGGGGGGCGATCCTATAGCAATCAGCCCCAGCATTTT
cdr3_aa: CSARPAGGRSYSNQPQHF
v_call: TRBV20-1
d_call: NA
j_call: TRBJ1-5
clone_size: few

cdr3_nt: TGTGCAAGTCGCCCCCGGGACAGGGGCTCCTACGAGCAGTACTTC
cdr3_aa: CASRPRDRGSYEQYF
v_call: TRBV12-2
d_call: NA
j_call: TRBJ2-7
clone_size: few

cdr3_nt: TGCGCCAGCAGCCCTCGGACAGACTCTGGAAACACCATATATTTT
cdr3_aa: CASSPRTDSGNTIYF
v_call: TRBV5-1
d_call: NA
j_call: TRBJ1-3
clone_size: many

cdr3_nt: TGCGCCAGCAGCGTGCCGGTTTCTGGGGCCAACGTCCTGACTTTC
cdr3_aa: CASSVPVSGANVLTF
v_call: TRBV5-1
d_call: NA
j_call: TRBJ2-6
clone_size: many

cdr3_nt: TGTGCCAGCAGCACCCTGCTAGCGGGGGGCACAGATACGCAGTATTTT
cdr3_aa: CASSTLLAGGTDTQYF
v_call: TRBV7-2
d_call: TRBD2
j_call: TRBJ2-3
clone_size: many

cdr3_nt: TGCAGCTGGATCGTTGGTCCGAGCTCCTACGAGCAGTACTTC
cdr3_aa: CSWIVGPSSYEQYF
v_call: TRBV20-1
d_call: NA
j_call: TRBJ2-7
clone_size: once

cdr3_nt: TGCGCCAGCAGCTGGGGGGACGGACCCTACGAGCAGTACTTC
cdr3_aa: CASSWGDGPYEQYF
v_call: TRBV5-1
d_call: NA
j_call: TRBJ2-7
clone_size: many

cdr3_nt: TGTGCCAGCAGCCAAAGGAGTTTCTTTTACGAGCAGTACTTC
cdr3_aa: CASSQRSFFYEQYF
v_call: TRBV3-1
d_call: NA
j_call: TRBJ2-7
clone_size: NA

cdr3_nt: TGTGCCAGCAGCCCTCGAGGACAGGGCGTTAATTCACCCCTCCACTTT
cdr3_aa: CASSPRGQGVNSPLHF
v_call: TRBV7-9
d_call: TRBD1
j_call: TRBJ1-6
clone_size: many